This paragraph covers one T cell receptor beta chain sequence. What it binds is unknown. This sample stems from a study of cytomegalovirus exposure and HLA in healthy donors. Broader study findings: Later work found most CMV-associated TCR beta chains apparently HLA-restricted. Cytomegalovirus association was listed for under 200 TCR beta chains. Sequencing likely caused a cluster of highly shared sequence variants.

The PCR ran on 60 Vbeta and 13 Jbeta primers. Under the authors' procedure: Roughly 11 million shared chains were among the about 80 million unique TCR beta chains that a later analysis counted. Repertoires were generated with immunoSEQ multiplex PCR, while TCRdb's copy carries only in-frame clones and drops some. The V and J calls and clone size come from that table; D and trimming were worked out from the DNA. The sample yields approximately 200,000 clones, about four fifths seen once. The CDR3 totals 15 residues. Losses at the gene ends were 2 bases for V and 2 bases for J; bases not matched to a gene: 4. Germline CDR1 and CDR2: GTSNPN and SVGIG (reference sequence).

This receptor was identified in a girl aged 5 to 17 in good health and CMV-seropositive. The chain is built from TRBV30 and TRBJ1-5, with 9 bases aligning to TRBD1. Sequenced input: PBMCs. CDR3 sequence: CAWSSGQGRNQPQHF. The CDR3 coding sequence is TGTGCCTGGAGTTCGGGACAGGGCCGCAATCAGCCCCAGCATTTT.